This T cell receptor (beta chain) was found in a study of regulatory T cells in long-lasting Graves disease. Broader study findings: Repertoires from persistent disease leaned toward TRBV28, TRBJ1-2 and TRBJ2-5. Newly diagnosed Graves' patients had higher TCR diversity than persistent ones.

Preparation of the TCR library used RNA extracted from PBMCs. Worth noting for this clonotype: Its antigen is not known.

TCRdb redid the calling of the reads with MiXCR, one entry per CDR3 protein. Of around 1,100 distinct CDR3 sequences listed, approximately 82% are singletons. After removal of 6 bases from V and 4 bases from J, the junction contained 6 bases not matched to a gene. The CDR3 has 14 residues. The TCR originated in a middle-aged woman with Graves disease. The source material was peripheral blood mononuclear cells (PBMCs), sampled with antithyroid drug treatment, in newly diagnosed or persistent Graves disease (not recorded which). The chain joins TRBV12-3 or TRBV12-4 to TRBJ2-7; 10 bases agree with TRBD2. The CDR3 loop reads CASRSRTSGYEQYF. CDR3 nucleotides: TGTGCCAGCAGGTCCAGGACTAGCGGTTACGAGCAGTACTTC.